Here is one T cell receptor beta chain with its context. This clonotype was seen only a few times. No cognate antigen has been identified for it. Per-nucleotide qualities are absent, and no much larger clonotype sits a single base away. Systemically healthy Caucasian individuals from Russia, 35 to 40 in total and aged about 6 to 95 years, were included as donors. Each donor gave about 11 milliliters of peripheral blood, drawn into EDTA-treated Vacutainer tubes. Ficoll-Paque density-gradient centrifugation was used to isolate PBMCs, with at least 6 million obtained per sample. Total RNA, at least 6 micrograms per sample, was extracted from PBMCs with Trizol reagent. For every donor, an aliquot of PBMCs went through flow cytometry to measure the percentages of naive CD45RAhigh/CD27high T cells. From its cysteine to its phenylalanine, the CDR3 spans 15 amino acids. The CDR3 DNA has 45 bases and is translated from base 1. As encoded in the germline V gene, CDR1 is MDHEN while CDR2 is SYDVKM. The V and J ends are trimmed by 9 bases and 2 bases, leaving 18 bases between them.

The library relied on 5' RACE. Instrument used: Illumina HiSeq 2500. A second PCR of roughly 7 to 11 cycles was performed with a sample-barcoded 5' primer and a J-beta primer mix. Each TCR beta cDNA molecule received a unique molecular identifier from a template-switch 5' adaptor carrying 12 random nucleotides. Each sample yielded at least 3 million CDR3-containing paired-end reads. The Mint cDNA synthesis kit, primed by a TRBC-specific oligonucleotide, was used to synthesize first-strand cDNA from all RNA. After uracil-DNA glycosylase treatment, a first 18-cycle PCR used universal primers M1SS and BC2_uni_R on all cDNA. On the study's bioinformatics: For normalization, 1 million high-quality reads were randomly selected from each sample, with every read carrying a distinct molecular identifier. Reads sharing molecular identifiers were discarded rather than binned into consensus sequences. MiTCR, set to a Q25 quality threshold and the strictest error-elimination algorithm, was used for CDR3 identification, clonotype clustering and error correction. A nonparametric unseen species model with Euler transformation was used to estimate lower-bound total TCR beta diversity. The raw public data were reprocessed by TCRdb itself: fastp quality trimming at Q25, MiXCR clonotype calling, in-frame beta chains only. Duplicate CDR3 protein sequences are folded into a single record with the most common DNA and genes. TCRdb's processing, not the authors', yielded these V and J calls. This sample is represented by approximately 760,000 distinct CDR3 sequences; approximately 25% of them were singletons. 9% to 9.5% of the sample is taken by the ten largest.

This record belongs to a study of blood T cells in healthy people across ages (dated by TCRdb to between 2015 and 2016). General notes on the study: In model experiments, template switching captured roughly one uniquely barcoded TCR beta cDNA molecule for every two T cells. The study measured age-related changes in TCR beta repertoire diversity using deep sequencing normalized with unique cDNA molecular identifiers. Donors were grouped into four age groups: young (average roughly 16 years), middle-aged (roughly 37), aged (62) and long-lived (about 89). For two donors (one aged 18 to 30 and one aged 80 or older), the study analyzed two additional independent replicas of 1 million unique cDNA reads from the same blood draw.

Here is what the overall study found, with its caveats: The CMV infection status of donors was not known, potentially confounding age-related changes in expanded clonotypes. Estimates of total diversity based on one million sequenced T cells were considered lower bounds and underestimates. Because profiling used bulk unsorted PBMCs, naive and antigen-experienced compartments could not be compared conclusively. The long-lived group showed more naive CD4+ T cells, fewer expanded clones and increased TCR diversity than the aged group, suggesting age selection. There was a strong correlation between observed TCR beta diversity and the percentage of naive T cells measured by flow cytometry. Observed TCR beta diversity per million T cells fell roughly linearly with age, and a significant reduction was already apparent by age about 43.

The same sample was also studied in work on T cells of mothers and their children. As that second paper reports: Nine systemically healthy Caucasian individuals, comprising three mothers and their six children, were included as donors. cDNA synthesis consumed the entire amount of extracted RNA, loaded at around 1.4 ug RNA in each 15 ul reaction. Sample barcodes and 2-4 random nucleotides were added via the M1S primer in the second PCR. More than 8 million TCR beta CDR3 reads were obtained from each mother, and about 3 million reads were obtained from each child. Thymic selection shapes the output of TCR recombination in a similar way in related and unrelated pairs, and inherited differences have a minor effect. Normalized repertoire overlap was always slightly but never significantly higher in related than unrelated mother-child pairs. No persistent microchimeric T cell clones were found, with a detection sensitivity of 85 to 100 clones per million clonotypes. Deep NGS was used in the study to compare the TCR beta repertoires of mothers and children and to look for features that separate related mother-child pairs from unrelated individuals. On average, the children were 11 +/- 4 years old, while the mothers were roughly 40 +/- 4 years old. After adapter ligation was performed with NEBNext reagents, the libraries were sequenced on an Illumina HiSeq 2000 with 100+100 nt paired-end reads. To avoid cross-contamination, the mother libraries and the child libraries were prepared a month apart and sequenced in separate runs. For each donor, somewhere between 500,000 and 2,000,000 distinct TCR beta clonotypes were identified. Naive TCR beta clonotypes were estimated from low-frequency clonotypes matched to each donor's FACS-determined naive share, without sorting.

Sequenced: blood. The rearranged segments are TRBV28 and TRBJ2-3; the D gene is perhaps TRBD1 or TRBD2, as each covers 6 bases. The clonotype was recovered from a boy aged 5-17 years in good health. The CDR3 in this case is CARGLTEGDTDTQYF. The DNA sequence follows: TGTGCCAGGGGGTTGACGGAGGGGGACACAGATACGCAGTATTTT.